A single sample is the source of the 16 T cell receptor beta chains below, sequenced in a study of T cell changes during pregnancy in multiple sclerosis. The table came from immunoSEQ multiplex PCR; TCRdb's copy has only in-frame clones and leaves some out. Seen here are 80,000 or so clones, approximately 95% observed once, and the top ten hold 0.95% to 1%. The material was peripheral blood, obtained in the second trimester of pregnancy. Receptors were obtained from a female donor in good health, enrolled as a control in a pregnancy study.

The CDR3 spells CASSPEGAGVNTEAFF. CDR3 DNA sequence: TGTGCCAGCAGCCCCGAGGGGGCAGGGGTGAACACTGAAGCTTTCTTT. The gene calls are TRBV7-8 and TRBJ1-1, with 7 bases that match TRBD1. This CDR3 contains 16 residues. V trimming: 5 bases; J trimming: 0 bases; junction bases outside the gene matches: 9. Germline V lookup: CDR1 SGHVS, CDR2 FQNEAQ.

The J gene is TRBJ2-1, the V gene TRBV4-1; 7 bases map to TRBD2. The J segment lost 5 bases and the V segment lost 10 bases, leaving 5 bases of the junction unmatched. The CDR3 covers 12 residues. The germline gives CDR1 MGHRA, CDR2 YSYEKL. The CDR3 loop is CATGEGDNEQFF. In DNA, the CDR3 is TGCGCCACGGGGGAGGGAGACAATGAGCAGTTCTTC.

The J gene is TRBJ2-5, the V gene TRBV27; 8 bases are a match to TRBD2. This CDR3 comprises 14 residues. In germline, CDR1 is MNHEY, CDR2 SMNVEV (reference sequence). V lost 4 bases, J lost 5 bases, and 6 bases stayed unmatched. The CDR3 DNA is TGTGCCAGCAGTTCCATAGCGGGACGGGAGACCCAGTACTTC. Translating gives CASSSIAGRETQYF.

The chain links TRBV2 to TRBJ2-7; a possible D gene is TRBD1 (5 bases). V was cut by 4 bases and J by 3 bases, with 10 bases left in between. Germline V gives CDR1 SNHLY, CDR2 FYNNEI. The CDR3 totals 13 residues. The CDR3 nucleotides are TGTGCCAGCAGTGGCAGGGATGGCTACGAGCAGTACTTC. As protein: CASSGRDGYEQYF.

The chain links TRBV29-1 to TRBJ2-1, with 7 bases that match TRBD2. The CDR3 covers 14 residues. With V trimmed by 4 bases and J by 7 bases, 10 bases remained unmatched. CDR1 SQVTM and CDR2 ANQGSEA come from the germline V gene. As DNA, the CDR3 is TGCAGCGTTGTACGGCTAGCGGTTAGTAATGAGCAGTTCTTC. This translates into CSVVRLAVSNEQFF.

V usage is TRBV5-6 and J usage is TRBJ2-5, with TRBD1 identical over 8 bases. In germline, CDR1 is SGHDT, CDR2 YYEEEE. The length of the CDR3 is 16 residues. V shed 3 bases and J 2 bases; nucleotides not matched to a gene: 9. In DNA form, the CDR3 reads TGTGCCAGCAGCTGGGCAGGGGGCTGGGGGCAAGAGACCCAGTACTTC. Translating gives CASSWAGGWGQETQYF.

The chain employs TRBV4-2 and TRBJ2-1; TRBD2 agrees at 14 bases. The CDR3 loop spans 19 amino acids. V dropped 6 bases and J dropped 1; count of bases not matched to a gene: 11. The germline V gene has CDR1 LGHNA and CDR2 YNFKEQ. CDR3 in amino acids: CASSRGTSGSLTSYNEQFF. The CDR3 DNA reads as TGTGCCAGCAGTAGGGGGACTAGCGGGAGTCTAACGTCCTACAATGAGCAGTTCTTC.

The rearrangement links TRBV28 to TRBJ1-3; possible D gene TRBD1, 5 bases. The CDR3 contains 16 residues. V dropped 2 bases and J dropped 1 base, with 12 bases sitting between them. Germline V lookup: CDR1 MDHEN, CDR2 SYDVKM. CDR3 sequence (DNA): TGTGCCAGCAGTTTAGACAGTGTTAGATCTGGAAACACCATATATTTT. Protein: CASSLDSVRSGNTIYF.

This clone has just one count. The chain combines TRBV29-1 with TRBJ2-5, with D maybe TRBD2 (5 bases). CDR1 and CDR2 from the germline V gene are SQVTM and ANQGSEA. The CDR3 totals 16 residues. V lost 1 base to trimming and J lost 5 bases, with 20 bases between them. The DNA for the CDR3 is TGCAGCGTTGAAGGCAGAGGGTCGGACTTGCAGGAGACCCAGTACTTC. Protein product: CSVEGRGSDLQETQYF. The variable domain in full, completed from reference TRBV29-1 and TRBJ2-5, reads SAVISQKPSRDICQRGTSLTIQCQVDSQVTMMFWYRQQPGQSLTLIATANQGSEATYESGFVIDKFPISRPNLTFSTLTVSNMSPEDSSIYLCSVEGRGSDLQETQYFGPGTRLLVL.

V usage is TRBV6-1 and J usage is TRBJ2-7; the match to TRBD1 covers 7 bases. Per the germline V gene, CDR1 is MNHNS and CDR2 is SASEGT. Unmatched junction bases numbered 8, after V lost 7 bases and J lost 2 bases. The CDR3 contains 14 residues. This chain's CDR3 is CASKTWTGTYEQYF. For the CDR3, the DNA is TGTGCCAGCAAAACTTGGACAGGTACCTACGAGCAGTACTTC.

The chain carries TRBV2 and TRBJ2-5; 9 nucleotides agree with TRBD1. The germline gives CDR1 SNHLY, CDR2 FYNNEI. Trimming cost V 6 bases and J 1 base; bases outside gene matches: 3. This CDR3 comprises 14 residues. In DNA, the CDR3 is TGTGCCAGCAGGTTACAGGGGGCCCAAGAGACCCAGTACTTC. It codes for CASRLQGAQETQYF.

V and J are TRBV5-4 and TRBJ2-7, with TRBD1 matching 7 bases. Trimming at V came to 4 bases and at J to 3 bases, leaving 4 bases not matched to a gene. CDR3 size: 13 residues. The germline V gene has CDR1 SGHNT and CDR2 YYREEE (reference sequence). The DNA of the CDR3 is TGTGCCAGCAGCCGGGACAGTCTCTACGAGCAGTACTTC. Translated, it gives CASSRDSLYEQYF.

V usage is TRBV6-6 and J usage is TRBJ1-2; D ambiguous. CDR1 and CDR2 (germline): MNHNY, SVGAGI (reference sequence). V was pared by 0 bases and J by 0 bases, with 8 bases between. The CDR3 covers 15 residues. The chain's CDR3 is CASSYSRRANYGYTF. The CDR3 DNA reads as TGTGCCAGCAGTTACTCGAGGAGAGCTAACTATGGCTACACCTTC.

The V call is TRBV7-9, the J call TRBJ2-4, with TRBD1 as a possible D gene (6 bases). Trimming took off 1 base at V and 8 bases at J, with 18 bases between the two ends. This CDR3 is built from 16 residues. CDR1 is SEHNR, CDR2 FQNEAQ, per germline (reference sequence). The CDR3 sequence: CASSLVTGWGSDIQYF. CDR3 bases: TGTGCCAGCAGCTTAGTTACAGGGTGGGGTTCGGACATTCAGTACTTC.

This rearrangement joins TRBV30 to TRBJ2-7; D is ambiguous. There are 12 residues in the CDR3. CDR1 and CDR2 (germline): GTSNPN, SVGIG (reference sequence). V was pared by 3 bases and J by 2 bases, with 8 bases between. The DNA for the CDR3 is TGTGCCTGGAGATATTTTCCCTACGAGCAGTACTTC. Residues: CAWRYFPYEQYF.

The rearrangement uses TRBV28 and TRBJ1-1, with TRBD1 matching 10 bases. Per germline, CDR1 MDHEN and CDR2 SYDVKM. The CDR3 is made up of 13 amino acids. Germline trimming cut 9 bases from V and 6 bases from J; bases unmatched to any gene: 7. CDR3: CASRTGTGAEAFF. CDR3 nucleotide sequence: TGTGCCAGTAGAACCGGGACAGGGGCTGAAGCTTTCTTT.